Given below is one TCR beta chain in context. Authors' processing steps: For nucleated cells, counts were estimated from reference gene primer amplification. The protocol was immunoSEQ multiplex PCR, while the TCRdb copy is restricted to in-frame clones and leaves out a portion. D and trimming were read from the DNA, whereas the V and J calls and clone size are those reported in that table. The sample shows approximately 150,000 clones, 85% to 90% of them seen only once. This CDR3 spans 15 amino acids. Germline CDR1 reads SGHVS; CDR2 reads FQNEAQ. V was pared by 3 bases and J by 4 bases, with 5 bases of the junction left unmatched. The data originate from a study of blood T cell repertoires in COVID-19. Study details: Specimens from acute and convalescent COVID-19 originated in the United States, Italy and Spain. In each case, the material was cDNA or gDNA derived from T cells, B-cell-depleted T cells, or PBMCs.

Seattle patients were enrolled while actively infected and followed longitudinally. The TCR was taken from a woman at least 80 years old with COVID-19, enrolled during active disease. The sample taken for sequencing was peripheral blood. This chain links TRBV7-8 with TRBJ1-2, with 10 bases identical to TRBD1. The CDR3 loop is CASSLVRTGGYGYTF. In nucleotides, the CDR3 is TGTGCCAGCAGCTTGGTCCGGACAGGGGGCTATGGCTACACCTTC.